What follows are 24 T cell receptor beta chains derived from one specimen sequenced in a study of regulatory T cells in long-lasting Graves disease. Sequencing libraries for TCR beta were prepared with iRepertoire HTBI primers and Arm-PCR of CDR3 regions. From the multiplex PCR reads, TCRdb called clonotypes with MiXCR, one entry per CDR3 protein. This table holds around 450,000 distinct CDR3 sequences, approximately 21% found once. Time point specified: persistent/refractory GD, antithyroid drugs over 5 years with positive TRAb. From RNA extracted from PBMCs, the TCR library was made. The sample consisted of peripheral blood mononuclear cells (PBMCs), taken when the disease was refractory, from a patient treated with antithyroid drugs. The receptors derive from a female donor with Graves disease.

The table lists this clonotype with a few counts. The chain couples TRBV5-5 to TRBJ2-7; 8 bases match TRBD1. After removal of 0 bases from V and 3 bases from J, the junction contained 5 bases not matched to a gene. From germline, CDR1 is SGHKS and CDR2 YYEKEE (reference sequence). The CDR3 is 15 amino acids. CDR3 coding DNA: TGTGCCAGCAGCTTGGTGACAGGGGAAGGCTACGAGCAGTACTTC. This translates into CASSLVTGEGYEQYF.

The V gene is TRBV19, the J gene TRBJ2-3; TRBD2 might be the D (5 bases). The CDR3 covers 14 residues. CDR1 LNHDA and CDR2 SQIVND come from the germline V gene (reference sequence). Trimming removed 7 bases at V and 0 bases at J, with 11 bases between. DNA for the CDR3: TGTGCCAGTACCGACCGGGATAGCACAGATACGCAGTATTTT. Residues: CASTDRDSTDTQYF.

This clonotype has just a few counts. The gene calls are TRBV5-1 and TRBJ2-2; the D is unclear. Trimming removed 7 bases at V and 5 bases at J, with 18 bases between. This CDR3 spans 15 amino acids. Germline CDR1 SGHRS, CDR2 YFSETQ. The CDR3 region is CASCFVPSQTGELFF. The CDR3 region has the DNA TGCGCCAGCTGTTTCGTCCCAAGCCAAACCGGGGAGCTGTTTTTT.

About this clonotype itself: One junction end disagrees with the germline gene, perhaps due to a read error. The CDR3 region is CASSQVPSGGYEQYF. The CDR3 DNA sequence: TGCGCCAGCAGCCAAGTCCCTAGCGGGGGCTACGAGCAGTACTTC. The V call is TRBV7-9, the J call TRBJ2-7; 10 bases fit TRBD2. Germline-derived CDR1 and CDR2 are SEHNR and FQNEAQ (reference sequence). The CDR3 sequence is 15 residues long.

The table lists this clonotype with many counts. The chain joins TRBV28 to TRBJ1-2; TRBD1 matches at 10 bases. Trimming cost V 6 bases and J 4 bases; bases outside gene matches: 8. The CDR3 length is 15 residues. Per the germline V gene, CDR1 is MDHEN and CDR2 is SYDVKM. The CDR3 DNA is TGTGCCAGCAGGCCCGGGACAGGGGACCTCTATGGCTACACCTTC. Amino acids: CASRPGTGDLYGYTF.

At least ten counts were recorded for this clonotype. This chain links TRBV20-1 with TRBJ2-5; a weak D match, TRBD2 (6 bases). The CDR3 sequence is 15 residues long. Germline V lookup: CDR1 DFQATT, CDR2 SNEGSKA (reference sequence). Trimming removed 0 bases at V and 3 bases at J, with 14 bases between. CDR3: CSARDSVGGKETQYF. The CDR3 DNA sequence: TGCAGTGCTAGAGATTCGGTTGGGGGGAAAGAGACCCAGTACTTC.

The rearrangement links TRBV12-3 or TRBV12-4 to TRBJ2-7, with TRBD1 matching 8 bases. The length of the CDR3 is 14 residues. The V and J ends lost 5 bases and 5 bases, in that order; junction bases with no gene match: 8. For the CDR3, the DNA is TGTGCCAGCAGTCTCGGACAGGGTCCGGACGAGCAGTACTTC. As protein: CASSLGQGPDEQYF.

CDR3 loop: CAWGTSPYYEQYF. In DNA form, the CDR3 reads TGTGCCTGGGGGACCTCTCCTTACTACGAGCAGTACTTC. This rearrangement joins TRBV30 to TRBJ2-7; D may match TRBD1 or TRBD2 (5 bases each). Germline V gene lookup returns CDR1 GTSNPN and CDR2 SVGIG (reference sequence). V lost 5 bases, J lost 3 bases, and 14 bases lay in between. The CDR3 totals 13 residues.

The chain is built from TRBV20-1 and TRBJ2-7, with 8 bases matching TRBD1. This CDR3 has 14 amino acids. Trimming at V came to 4 bases and at J to 0 bases, leaving 5 bases not matched to a gene. Germline CDR1 is DFQATT and CDR2 is SNEGSKA (reference sequence). CDR3 residues: CSATWTGSSYEQYF. CDR3 coding DNA: TGCAGTGCTACATGGACAGGGAGCTCCTACGAGCAGTACTTC.

The CDR3 region has the DNA TGTGCCAGCTGCGCGGGCGGAGCCCTCCTCCCTGGGGCCAACGTCCTGACTTTC. It is translated as CASCAGGALLPGANVLTF. The chain employs TRBV28 and TRBJ2-6, with D possibly TRBD2 on 5 matching bases. With 8 bases removed from V and 2 bases from J, the gap between germline ends came to 22 bases. There are 18 residues in the CDR3. CDR1 and CDR2 from the germline V gene are MDHEN and SYDVKM.

This clonotype has just a few counts. The gene calls are TRBV30 and TRBJ2-7; no clear D. CDR1 is GTSNPN and CDR2 is SVGIG in the germline V gene (reference sequence). The germline V and J ends were trimmed by 8 bases and 3 bases, with 11 bases remaining between them. This CDR3 spans 11 amino acids. The CDR3, as DNA: TGTGCCGGCAACAGCTTCTACGAGCAGTACTTC. Translation gives CAGNSFYEQYF. The complete variable domain, with remaining parts taken from reference TRBV30 and TRBJ2-7, reads SQTIHQWPATLVQPVGSPLSLECTVEGTSNPNLYWYRQAAGRGLQLLFYSVGIGQISSEVPQNLSASRPQDRQFILSSKKLLLSDSGFYLCAGNSFYEQYFGPGTRLTVT.

Of note for this clonotype: A read error is likely here: a far larger clone is one base away. V gene TRBV11-3 combines with J gene TRBJ2-7; the D is unclear. Trimming took off 5 bases at V and 4 bases at J, with 12 bases between the two ends. Germline V gene sequence: CDR1 SGHNT, CDR2 YENEEA. The CDR3 covers 13 residues. CDR3 sequence: CASSPVTNYEQYF. The CDR3 DNA reads as TGTGCCAGCAGCCCCGTGACAAATTACGAGCAGTACTTC.

The chain links TRBV6-5 to TRBJ2-6, with 10 bases fitting TRBD1. Germline assignment: CDR1 MNHEY and CDR2 SVGAGI. This CDR3 contains 19 residues. The trim removed 4 bases at V and 3 bases at J, leaving 12 bases unmatched. CDR3 region: CASSSPPGTGVRGANVLTF. In DNA form, the CDR3 reads TGTGCCAGCAGTTCCCCCCCCGGGACAGGGGTACGTGGGGCCAACGTCCTGACTTTC.

This clonotype has only a few counts. V and J are TRBV29-1 and TRBJ1-1; D gene unclear. The V gene lost 1 base and the J gene lost 3 bases, with 6 bases spanning the gap. This CDR3 contains 12 residues. Germline lookup yields CDR1 SQVTM and CDR2 ANQGSEA. The chain's CDR3 is CSVEVRDTEAFF. The CDR3, as DNA: TGCAGCGTTGAAGTCAGAGACACTGAAGCTTTCTTT.

This clonotype was counted many times. The rearrangement joins TRBV20-1 to TRBJ1-5; D not resolved. CDR1 DFQATT and CDR2 SNEGSKA come from the germline V gene (reference sequence). V was trimmed by 5 bases and J by 7 bases, leaving 15 bases between them. The CDR3 is 13 residues long. Here the CDR3 reads CSARPNTEQPQHF. The CDR3 DNA is TGCAGTGCTCGACCTAATACAGAGCAGCCCCAGCATTTT.

This clonotype was picked up many times. The chain uses TRBV6-5 and TRBJ1-1; D is unresolved. Germline CDR1 is MNHEY and CDR2 is SVGAGI. The CDR3 has 14 amino acids. V lost 4 bases and J 1 base, leaving 10 bases between the germline ends. The CDR3, as DNA: TGTGCCAGCAGTTTCCGAGGTACGAACACTGAAGCTTTCTTT. Translation gives CASSFRGTNTEAFF.

This chain joins TRBV10-3 and TRBJ1-1, with D perhaps TRBD1 (5 bases). V dropped 3 bases and J dropped 6 bases, with 17 bases sitting between them. Germline V gives CDR1 ENHRY, CDR2 SYGVKD. The CDR3 is 15 residues long. DNA for the CDR3: TGTGCCATCAGTGATTTTACCAATGGAGGGGCTGAAGCTTTCTTT. Encoded protein: CAISDFTNGGAEAFF.

This clonotype was observed many times. One junction end does not reproduce the germline sequence, and a read error may be involved. The V call is TRBV28, the J call TRBJ2-5; TRBD2 matches at 8 bases. This CDR3 region has 16 residues. Per the germline V gene, CDR1 is MDHEN and CDR2 is SYDVKM. The CDR3 sequence is CASSSSREGYQETQYF. CDR3 coding DNA: TGTGCCAGCAGTTCCTCTCGGGAGGGGTACCAGGAGACCCAGTACTTC.

This clonotype came up a few times. The rearrangement uses TRBV6-1 and TRBJ1-4; D call uncertain. The CDR3 contains 13 residues. Trimming took off 2 bases at V and 3 bases at J, with 4 bases between the two ends. The germline V gene encodes CDR1 MNHNS and CDR2 SASEGT. The CDR3 sequence: CASSETSNEKLFF. The CDR3 DNA is TGTGCCAGCAGTGAAACCTCTAATGAAAAACTGTTTTTT.

This clonotype came up many times. The V and J genes are TRBV6-1 and TRBJ2-5; 10 bases are shared with TRBD2. With V trimmed by 7 bases and J by 7 bases, 12 bases remained unmatched. The CDR3 sequence is 15 residues long. Germline CDR1 and CDR2: MNHNS and SASEGT. The DNA of the CDR3 is TGTGCCAGCACTGGGCTAGCGGGAGTGGGCGTGACCCAGTACTTC. Translated, it gives CASTGLAGVGVTQYF.

This clonotype occurred a few times. The V gene is TRBV28, the J gene TRBJ2-3, with 10 positions matching TRBD2. This CDR3 has 14 amino acids. Germline CDR1 reads MDHEN; CDR2 reads SYDVKM. V lost 5 bases to trimming and J lost 7 bases; unmatched junction nucleotides: 6. The CDR3 protein is CASSLGLAVNTQYF. The CDR3 DNA is TGTGCCAGCAGTCTTGGACTAGCGGTAAATACGCAGTATTTT.

This clonotype was observed a few times. The chain couples TRBV24-1 to TRBJ2-5, with D maybe TRBD2 (6 bases). The CDR3 is made up of 15 amino acids. The germline gives CDR1 KGHDR, CDR2 SFDVKD. V lost 4 bases, J lost 1 base, and 12 bases lay in between. The CDR3 DNA is TGTGCCACCAGTGAAACCCGGGACTCCCAAGAGACCCAGTACTTC. This codes for CATSETRDSQETQYF.

This clonotype was seen at least ten times. The chain is built from TRBV5-1 and TRBJ1-1, with 9 bases lining up with TRBD1. Germline CDR1 is SGHRS and CDR2 is YFSETQ. There are 14 residues in the CDR3. J lost 5 bases, V lost 4 bases, and 6 bases had no gene match. The chain's CDR3 is CASSEPTGGTEAFF. CDR3 bases: TGCGCCAGCAGCGAGCCGACAGGGGGGACTGAAGCTTTCTTT.

Comment on this clonotype: A read error is possible here, since a much larger clone lies one base away. The CDR3 does not close with the conserved phenylalanine or tryptophan, likely indicating a read error. V usage is TRBV28 and J usage is TRBJ2-7; TRBD2 matches 10 bases. The V gene end was trimmed by 8 bases and the J gene end by 6 bases; junction bases not matched to a gene: 10. This CDR3 has 14 residues. Germline assignment: CDR1 MDHEN and CDR2 SYDVKM. This CDR3 reads CASSPSGGGGEQYL. The DNA of the CDR3 is TGTGCCAGCTCCCCCAGCGGGGGGGGGGGCGAGCAGTACCTC.